This TCR beta chain was retrieved from a study of radiotherapy plus CTLA-4 blockade in lung cancer. Study-wide results and limits: Early blood T cell clone dynamics, with interferon-beta, were reported to best predict response. Peripheral blood showed expansion of tumor-derived TCR clones after radiotherapy and ipilimumab.

This clone was picked up a small number of times. The antigen remains undetermined. Other nucleotide sequences from this sample produce the same CDR3. Assay used: immunoSEQ multiplex PCR; TCRdb lists only in-frame clones, some missing. The sample yields 85,000 to 90,000 clones, approximately 75% seen once. Germline CDR1 is KGHSH and CDR2 is LQKENI. V was clipped by 3 bases and J by 1 base; unmatched bases: 0. The CDR3 has 14 residues. The chain recombines TRBV18 with TRBJ1-1; 9 bases line up with TRBD1. The receptor was isolated from a human donor with non-small cell lung cancer that progressed on radiotherapy plus ipilimumab. This specimen was peripheral blood, taken from a patient treated with radiotherapy plus ipilimumab. The CDR3 loop reads CASSPGQGNTEAFF. CDR3 coding DNA: TGTGCCAGCTCACCGGGACAGGGGAACACTGAAGCTTTCTTT.